This TCR beta chain was recorded in a study of shared clonotypes between healthy human individuals. The germline gives CDR1 SGHAT, CDR2 FQNNGV. This CDR3 is built from 15 residues. After removal of 4 bases from V and 9 bases from J, the junction contained 11 bases not matched to a gene. Under the authors' procedure: Because ImmunoSEQ provided only junction sequences with no quality scores, the filtering differed. Sequencing used immunoSEQ multiplex PCR; TCRdb keeps in-frame clones, though not all of them. V and J calls and clone size are copied from that table; D and trimming were computed from the DNA. The sample lists around 1.1 million clones; around three quarters were seen once. CD4+ cells underwent separation, giving CD45RA+ naive and CD45RA-negative memory subsets.

The chain couples TRBV11-2 to TRBJ2-1, with 8 positions matching TRBD1. The source of this sequence is a man between 18 and 35 years old in good health. Some clones in this sample may be carry-over from other donors' samples. Material for sequencing was memory CD4+ T cells from PBMCs. Sample subset: CD45RA-negative fraction. CDR3 bases: TGTGCCAGCAGCTCCTTACAGGGGGAGAGGGGTGAGCAGTTCTTC. Translation gives CASSSLQGERGEQFF.